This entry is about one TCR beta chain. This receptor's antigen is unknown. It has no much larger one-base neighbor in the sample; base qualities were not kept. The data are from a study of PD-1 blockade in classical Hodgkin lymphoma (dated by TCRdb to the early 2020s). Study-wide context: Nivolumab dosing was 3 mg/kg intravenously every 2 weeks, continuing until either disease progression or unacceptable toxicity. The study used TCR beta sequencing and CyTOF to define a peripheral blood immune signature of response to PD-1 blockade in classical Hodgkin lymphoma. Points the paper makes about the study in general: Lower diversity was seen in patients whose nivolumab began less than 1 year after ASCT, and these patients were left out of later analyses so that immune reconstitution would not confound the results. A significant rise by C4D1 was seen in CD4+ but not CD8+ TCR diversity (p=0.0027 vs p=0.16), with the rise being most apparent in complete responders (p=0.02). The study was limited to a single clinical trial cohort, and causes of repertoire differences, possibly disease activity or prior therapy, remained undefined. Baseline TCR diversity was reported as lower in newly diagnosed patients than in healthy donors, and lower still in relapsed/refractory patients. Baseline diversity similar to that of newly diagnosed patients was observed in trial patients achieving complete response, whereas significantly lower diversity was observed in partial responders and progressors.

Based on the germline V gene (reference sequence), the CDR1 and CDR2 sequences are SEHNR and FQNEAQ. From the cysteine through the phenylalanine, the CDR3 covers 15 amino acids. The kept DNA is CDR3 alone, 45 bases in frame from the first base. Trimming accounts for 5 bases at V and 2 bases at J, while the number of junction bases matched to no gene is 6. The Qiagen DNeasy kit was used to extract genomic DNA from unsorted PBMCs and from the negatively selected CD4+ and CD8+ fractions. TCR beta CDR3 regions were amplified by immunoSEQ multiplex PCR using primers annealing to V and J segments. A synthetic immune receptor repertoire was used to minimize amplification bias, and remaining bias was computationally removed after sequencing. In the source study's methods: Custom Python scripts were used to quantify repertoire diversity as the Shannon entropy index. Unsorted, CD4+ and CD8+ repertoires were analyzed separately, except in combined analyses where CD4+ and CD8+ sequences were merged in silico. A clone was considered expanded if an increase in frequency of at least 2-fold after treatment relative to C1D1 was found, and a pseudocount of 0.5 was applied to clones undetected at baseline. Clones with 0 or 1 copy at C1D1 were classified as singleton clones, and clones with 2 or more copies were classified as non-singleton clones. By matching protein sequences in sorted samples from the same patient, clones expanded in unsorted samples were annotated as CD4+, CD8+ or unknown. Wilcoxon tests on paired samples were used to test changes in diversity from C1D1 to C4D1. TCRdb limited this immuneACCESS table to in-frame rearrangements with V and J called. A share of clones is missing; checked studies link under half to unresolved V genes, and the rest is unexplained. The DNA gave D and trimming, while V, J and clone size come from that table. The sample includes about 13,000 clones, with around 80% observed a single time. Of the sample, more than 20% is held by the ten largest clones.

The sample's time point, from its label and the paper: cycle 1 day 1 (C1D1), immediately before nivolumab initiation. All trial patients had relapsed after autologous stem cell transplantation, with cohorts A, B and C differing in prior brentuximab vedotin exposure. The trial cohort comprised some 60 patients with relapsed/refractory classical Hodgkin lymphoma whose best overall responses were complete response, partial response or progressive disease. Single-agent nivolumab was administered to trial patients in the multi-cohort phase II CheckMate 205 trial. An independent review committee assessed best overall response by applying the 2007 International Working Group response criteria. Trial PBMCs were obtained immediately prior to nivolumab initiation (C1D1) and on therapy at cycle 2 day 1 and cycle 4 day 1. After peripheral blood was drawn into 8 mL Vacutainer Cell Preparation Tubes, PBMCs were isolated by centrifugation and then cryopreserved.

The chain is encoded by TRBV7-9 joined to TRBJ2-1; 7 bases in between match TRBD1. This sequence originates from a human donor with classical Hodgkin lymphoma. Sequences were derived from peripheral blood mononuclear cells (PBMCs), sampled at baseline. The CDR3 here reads CASSPRDSTYNEQFF. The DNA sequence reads TGTGCCAGCAGCCCCCGGGACAGTACCTACAATGAGCAGTTCTTC. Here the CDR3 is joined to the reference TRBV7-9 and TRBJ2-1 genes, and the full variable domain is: DTGVSQNPRHKITKRGQNVTFRCDPISEHNRLYWYRQTLGQGPEFLTYFQNEAQLEKSRLLSDRFSAERPKGSFSTLEIQRTEQGDSAMYLCASSPRDSTYNEQFFGPGTRLTVL.